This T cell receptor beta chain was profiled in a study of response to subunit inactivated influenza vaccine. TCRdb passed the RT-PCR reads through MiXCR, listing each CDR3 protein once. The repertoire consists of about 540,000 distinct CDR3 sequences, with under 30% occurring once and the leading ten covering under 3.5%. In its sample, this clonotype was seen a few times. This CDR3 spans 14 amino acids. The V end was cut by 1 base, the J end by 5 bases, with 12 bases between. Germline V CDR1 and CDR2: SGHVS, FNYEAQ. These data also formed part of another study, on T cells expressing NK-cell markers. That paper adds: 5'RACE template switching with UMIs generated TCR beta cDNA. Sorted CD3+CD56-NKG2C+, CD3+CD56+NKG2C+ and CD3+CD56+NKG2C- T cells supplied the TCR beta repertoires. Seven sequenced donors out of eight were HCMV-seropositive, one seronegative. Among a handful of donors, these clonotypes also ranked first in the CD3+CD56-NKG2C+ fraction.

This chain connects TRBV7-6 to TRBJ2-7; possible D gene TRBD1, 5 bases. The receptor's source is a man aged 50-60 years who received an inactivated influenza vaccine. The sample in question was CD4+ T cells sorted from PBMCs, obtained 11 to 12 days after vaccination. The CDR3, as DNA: TGTGCCAGCAGCTTAGGAAGTCCAGGGCACGAGCAGTACTTC. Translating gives CASSLGSPGHEQYF.